Presented here are 24 T cell receptor beta chains from one specimen sequenced in a study of blood T cell repertoires in COVID-19. The method was immunoSEQ multiplex PCR; TCRdb's version includes in-frame clones alone and lacks a portion of them. The sample gives 100,000 or so clones, more than 80% of which show up once; approximately 29% is in the top ten. Sample: peripheral blood. Receptor source: a woman of 80 years or more with acute or convalescent COVID-19.

The rearrangement uses TRBV6-1 and TRBJ2-7, with 7 bases matching TRBD1. The V and J ends lost 0 bases and 7 bases, in that order; junction bases with no gene match: 12. CDR3 length: 16 residues. The germline V gene has CDR1 MNHNS and CDR2 SASEGT. CDR3 sequence (DNA): TGTGCCAGCAGTGAAGCGCTTCGACAGGGCCTGGGGGAGCAGTACTTC. This translates into CASSEALRQGLGEQYF.

The CDR3 protein is CARRVDMYPSPLHF. The DNA for the CDR3 is TGTGCCAGAAGGGTAGACATGTACCCCTCCCCCCTCCACTTT. The V call is TRBV5-3, the J call TRBJ1-6, with no clear D. TRBV5-3 is flagged as an ORF with uncertain function. V was pared by 5 bases and J by 13 bases, with 19 bases between. The CDR3 is 14 amino acids.

The V call is TRBV6-1, the J call TRBJ1-2; D uncertain. The CDR3 has 13 amino acids. Trimming took off 2 bases at V and 8 bases at J, with 12 bases between the two ends. The germline V gene has CDR1 MNHNS and CDR2 SASEGT. CDR3 loop: CASSELWAGGYTF. The CDR3, as DNA: TGTGCCAGCAGTGAACTATGGGCCGGAGGCTACACCTTC.

This chain joins TRBV5-4 and TRBJ1-2; the D is unclear. With 5 bases removed from V and 1 base from J, the gap between germline ends came to 15 bases. Germline loops: CDR1 SGHNT, CDR2 YYREEE (reference sequence). This CDR3 has 15 residues. This CDR3 is CASRPMTQLNYGYTF. The CDR3 DNA follows: TGTGCCAGCAGGCCGATGACACAGCTTAACTATGGCTACACCTTC.

The genes are TRBV7-2 and TRBJ2-2, with 11 bases that match TRBD2. Germline CDR1 reads SGHTA; CDR2 reads FQGNSA. The CDR3 sequence is 17 residues long. V lost 5 bases, J lost 5 bases, and 10 bases stayed unmatched. The CDR3 bases are TGTGCCAGCAGCCCAAGCGGTCTAGCGGGGGGAACCGGGGAGCTGTTTTTT. Translating it yields CASSPSGLAGGTGELFF.

The J gene is TRBJ2-2, the V gene TRBV10-3; 9 bases map to TRBD1. Germline CDR1 ENHRY, CDR2 SYGVKD. The CDR3 covers 18 residues. Losses at the gene ends were 6 bases for V and 4 bases for J; bases not matched to a gene: 15. CDR3 in DNA: TGTGCCATCAGAGAGACAGGGGGGACTGCCTCGGGCACCGGGGAGCTGTTTTTT. It yields the protein CAIRETGGTASGTGELFF.

V gene TRBV21-1 combines with J gene TRBJ1-1; the table's TRBD1 call for D was not verified on the DNA. TRBV21-1 is marked as a pseudogene. CDR3 length: 12 amino acids. The CDR3 here is CASRGAHTEAFF. In DNA form, the CDR3 reads TGTGCCAGCAGGGGGGCCCACACTGAAGCTTTCTTT.

The rearrangement joins TRBV7-9 to TRBJ2-7; a weak D match, TRBD1 (6 bases). The CDR3 sequence is 15 residues long. Trimming took off 5 bases at V and 3 bases at J, with 17 bases between the two ends. Germline CDR1 SEHNR, CDR2 FQNEAQ (reference sequence). CDR3 in amino acids: CASSPTTGSFYEQYF. CDR3 DNA: TGTGCCAGCAGCCCCACCACAGGGTCTTTCTACGAGCAGTACTTC.

This chain connects TRBV5-1 to TRBJ1-1; TRBD1 is a possible D gene (6 bases). Trimming pared 1 base from V and 1 base from J, leaving 11 bases between. CDR3 length: 15 residues. Germline CDR1 reads SGHRS; CDR2 reads YFSETQ. CDR3 loop: CASSLWGQSNTEAFF. In DNA, the CDR3 is TGCGCCAGCAGCTTGTGGGGACAATCGAACACTGAAGCTTTCTTT.

The V and J genes are TRBV2 and TRBJ1-1; TRBD1 might be the D (6 bases). CDR1 is SNHLY and CDR2 is FYNNEI in the germline V gene. The CDR3 contains 14 residues. Trimming removed 4 bases from V and 3 bases from J, with 12 bases in between. The CDR3 DNA reads as TGTGCCAGCAGTGTACAGGGAAGGGACACTGAAGCTTTCTTT. Protein product: CASSVQGRDTEAFF.

The genes are TRBV9 and TRBJ1-2; D is perhaps TRBD1 (6 bases). Germline V lookup: CDR1 SGDLS, CDR2 YYNGEE. Trimming pared 0 bases from V and 4 bases from J, leaving 13 bases between. There are 15 residues in the CDR3. Here the CDR3 reads CASSVEHGTTYGYTF. CDR3 DNA: TGTGCCAGCAGCGTAGAACACGGGACAACCTATGGCTACACCTTC. Together with reference TRBV9 and TRBJ1-2, the CDR3 gives the full variable domain: DSGVTQTPKHLITATGQRVTLRCSPRSGDLSVYWYQQSLDQGLQFLIQYYNGEERAKGNILERFSAQQFPDLHSELNLSSLELGDSALYFCASSVEHGTTYGYTFGSGTRLTVV.

This clone was counted once. V is TRBV11-3 and J is TRBJ1-1; D gene unclear. The length of the CDR3 is 13 residues. With 1 base removed from V and 6 bases from J, the gap between germline ends came to 9 bases. The germline gives CDR1 SGHNT, CDR2 YENEEA. The CDR3 bases are TGTGCCAGCAGCTTAGGGGCAGTGTCTGAAGCTTTCTTT. It specifies CASSLGAVSEAFF.

This chain joins TRBV19 and TRBJ1-6; D unresolved. CDR1 is LNHDA and CDR2 is SQIVND in the germline V gene (reference sequence). The length of the CDR3 is 17 residues. The V end lost 0 bases, the J end lost 7 bases, and 16 bases lay between the germline ends. The CDR3 bases are TGTGCCAGTAGTATAGAGATAACCACTCTGAACAATTCACCCCTCCACTTT. As protein: CASSIEITTLNNSPLHF.

V and J are TRBV7-3 and TRBJ2-1; 11 positions agree with TRBD2. CDR1 SGHTA and CDR2 FQGTGA come from the germline V gene. V trimming: 5 bases; J trimming: 7 bases; junction bases outside the gene matches: 7. CDR3 size: 15 residues. DNA for the CDR3: TGTGCCAGCAGCAAACTAGCGGGGGATTGGAATGAGCAGTTCTTC. Translation gives CASSKLAGDWNEQFF.

The count of this clone is one. The chain has TRBV4-1 and TRBJ2-6; D unresolved. The CDR3 sequence is 16 residues long. The germline CDR1 and CDR2 sequences are MGHRA and YSYEKL. With 2 bases removed from V and 1 base from J, the gap between germline ends came to 9 bases. CDR3 DNA: TGCGCCAGCAGCCAAAGACTCGCATCTGGGGCCAACGTCCTGACTTTC. As protein: CASSQRLASGANVLTF.

The V gene is TRBV9, the J gene TRBJ2-5; 8 bases fit TRBD1. The germline CDR1 and CDR2 sequences are SGDLS and YYNGEE. The junction had 9 bases not matched to a gene; V was cut back by 3 bases and J by 5 bases. This CDR3 spans 15 amino acids. The CDR3 region is CASSGRQGLLETQYF. CDR3 nucleotide sequence: TGTGCCAGCAGCGGAAGACAGGGGTTATTGGAGACCCAGTACTTC.

V gene TRBV29-1 combines with J gene TRBJ2-3; 8 bases are a match to TRBD2. The length of the CDR3 is 14 residues. Losses at the gene ends were 3 bases for V and 2 bases for J; bases not matched to a gene: 4. Germline V lookup: CDR1 SQVTM, CDR2 ANQGSEA. The CDR3 DNA is TGCAGCGTTGATTACGGGGGGGACACAGATACGCAGTATTTT. Translating it yields CSVDYGGDTDTQYF.

This clone was counted a few times. Sequence at one end of the junction differs from germline and may be a read error. The chain employs TRBV6-4 and TRBJ2-7, with a possible D match to TRBD2 (6 bases). Germline-derived CDR1 and CDR2 are MRHNA and SNTAGT. The CDR3 contains 12 residues. The CDR3 is CASSDGRIAMHF. In DNA, the CDR3 is TGTGCCAGCAGTGACGGGAGGATAGCTATGCACTTC.

CDR3 residues: CASSDSRDNSPLHF. CDR3 DNA: TGTGCCAGCAGCGATTCGCGGGATAATTCACCCCTCCACTTT. This chain joins TRBV6-5 and TRBJ1-6; no firm D call. Trimming cost V 6 bases and J 5 bases, with 11 bases left between them. Germline V gene sequence: CDR1 MNHEY, CDR2 SVGAGI. The CDR3 spans 14 residues.

The genes are TRBV5-1 and TRBJ2-3; TRBD1 agrees at 8 bases. The CDR3 extends over 15 amino acids. V shed 5 bases, J shed 4 bases, and the junction held 9 bases outside the gene matches. Germline V gene lookup returns CDR1 SGHRS and CDR2 YFSETQ. The chain's CDR3 is CASRGWTGLADTQYF. The CDR3 DNA is TGCGCCAGCAGGGGATGGACAGGGCTCGCAGATACGCAGTATTTT.

This sequence joins TRBV7-8 and TRBJ1-5, with a weak D call TRBD1 (5 bases). Trimming removed 5 bases from V and 7 bases from J, with 18 bases in between. The germline gives CDR1 SGHVS, CDR2 FQNEAQ. This CDR3 has 15 amino acids. The CDR3 coding sequence is TGTGCCAGCAGCCCAGGTCGGCAGGGCCCCCAGCCCCAGCATTTT. Protein sequence: CASSPGRQGPQPQHF.

The chain has TRBV7-6 and TRBJ2-7, with a tentative D call TRBD2 (6 bases). V was trimmed by 0 bases and J by 6 bases, leaving 18 bases between them. From germline, CDR1 is SGHVS and CDR2 FNYEAQ. CDR3 length: 16 residues. CDR3 sequence: CASSLAAGTVTGEQYF. CDR3 DNA: TGTGCCAGCAGCTTAGCTGCGGGAACCGTAACTGGCGAGCAGTACTTC.

This chain links TRBV28 with TRBJ2-3, with TRBD2 matching 8 bases. Germline V gene lookup returns CDR1 MDHEN and CDR2 SYDVKM. The CDR3 is 15 residues long. The J segment lost 0 bases and the V segment lost 3 bases, leaving 2 bases of the junction unmatched. The CDR3 sequence: CASSFSGASTDTQYF. The CDR3 DNA sequence: TGTGCCAGCAGTTTTAGCGGGGCGAGCACAGATACGCAGTATTTT. Full variable domain (remainder filled in from reference TRBV28 and TRBJ2-3): DVKVTQSSRYLVKRTGEKVFLECVQDMDHENMFWYRQDPGLGLRLIYFSYDVKMKEKGDIPEGYSVSREKKERFSLILESASTNQTSMYLCASSFSGASTDTQYFGPGTRLTVL.

This rearrangement joins TRBV6-6 to TRBJ1-5; D call uncertain. Trimming left V 5 bases short and J 1 base short, with 9 bases between. Germline V gene data show CDR1 as MNHNY and CDR2 as SVGAGI (reference sequence). The CDR3 runs to 14 residues. The CDR3: CASSPHTSNQPQHF. CDR3 coding DNA: TGTGCCAGCAGTCCACACACGAGCAATCAGCCCCAGCATTTT.